This T cell receptor (beta chain) was identified in a study of long-term antiretroviral therapy in people with HIV. Study context: About a decade before 2015, the earliest samples were taken when ART was typically delayed.

There are 14 residues in the CDR3. Germline V CDR1 and CDR2: MNHNY, SVGAGI (reference sequence). In regard to this clone: Its specificity is unknown. A read error may produce the germline difference seen at one junction end.

The authors ran the immunoSEQ assay, v3.0, at survey level. Sequencing used immunoSEQ multiplex PCR; TCRdb keeps in-frame clones, though not all of them. The data contain over 15,000 clones, roughly 71% of them singletons. Regarding the study as a whole: Clonal expansions arising prior to ART prevailed in the repertoire at every time point. CDR3 length ranges were narrower in HIV repertoires than in controls.

The sample here was unsorted PBMCs, taken just under 2.6 years before starting antiretroviral therapy. The genes are TRBV6-6 and TRBJ1-6; 8 positions match TRBD1. The sequence came from a woman in her forties or fifties with HIV. CDR3 sequence reads: CASSYGQGNSALHF. The CDR3 DNA is TGTGCCAGCAGTTACGGACAGGGTAATTCAGCCCTCCACTTT.